This T cell receptor (beta chain) was documented in a study of molecular identifiers for immune sequencing clone quantification. Study in general: Within a replicate experiment, RNA obtained from either approximately 20,000 or 100,000 naive CD8 cells was divided into five aliquots, and four of those aliquots were then sequenced.

TCR libraries were built in bulk with a published protocol and specific TCR primers. TCRdb recomputed calls from the PCR reads with MiXCR, one row per CDR3 protein. The sample contains roughly 90,000 distinct CDR3 sequences, about 23% of which appear only once. V gave up 0 bases and J gave up 2 bases, with 13 bases separating them. The CDR3 has 17 residues. The germline V gene has CDR1 SGHTA and CDR2 FQGTGA. RNA fractions of 10%, 30% or 50% and roughly 20,000 to 1,000,000 sorted cells were the source of naive CD8 libraries. Isolation of naive CD8 T cells was achieved by sorting on a CD8+CD4-CCR7+CD45RA+ phenotype.

This chain connects TRBV7-3 to TRBJ2-2, with TRBD1 as a possible D gene (5 bases). The TCR was taken from a human donor in good health. Some libraries in this study had Jurkat cell RNA spiked in. The source material was naive CD8+ T cells from blood, with Jurkat cell RNA spiked in. Subset of the sample: FACS-sorted CD8+CD4-CCR7+CD45RA+ naive T cells. In nucleotides, the CDR3 is TGTGCCAGCAGCTTAACGCCGCAGGGAATCAACACCGGGGAGCTGTTTTTT. This codes for CASSLTPQGINTGELFF. Supplemented by reference TRBV7-3 and TRBJ2-2, the full variable domain reads GAGVSQTPSNKVTEKGKYVELRCDPISGHTALYWYRQSLGQGPEFLIYFQGTGAADDSGLPNDRFFAVRPEGSVSTLKIQRTERGDSAVYLCASSLTPQGINTGELFFGEGSRLTVL.